A single TCR beta chain is shown here with its context. Antigen unknown. Expressed TCRB transcripts got sequenced, as all isolated RNA was reverse transcribed. Clones were read by immunoSEQ multiplex PCR, and TCRdb kept only the in-frame ones, dropping some. The data contain 350,000 to 450,000 clones, less than 15% of them singletons. This sample was taken from a study of beta chain features in type 1 diabetes. Study results and caveats: TCRB repertoires of naive, central memory and Treg cells appeared more similar among patients than among healthy donors.

CDR1 and CDR2 from the germline V gene are SQVTM and ANQGSEA. The V end was cut by 6 bases, the J end by 5 bases, with 20 bases between. The CDR3 covers 14 residues. This clonotype was obtained from a woman between 18 and 29 years old in good health. Sequencing was performed on naive CD4+ T cells from blood. V is TRBV29-1 and J is TRBJ2-7, with D possibly matching TRBD2 (7 bases). The CDR3 nucleotides are TGCAGCGTAGGGGGGGAGGGCCTTAGCCACGAGCAGTACTTC. This translates into CSVGGEGLSHEQYF.